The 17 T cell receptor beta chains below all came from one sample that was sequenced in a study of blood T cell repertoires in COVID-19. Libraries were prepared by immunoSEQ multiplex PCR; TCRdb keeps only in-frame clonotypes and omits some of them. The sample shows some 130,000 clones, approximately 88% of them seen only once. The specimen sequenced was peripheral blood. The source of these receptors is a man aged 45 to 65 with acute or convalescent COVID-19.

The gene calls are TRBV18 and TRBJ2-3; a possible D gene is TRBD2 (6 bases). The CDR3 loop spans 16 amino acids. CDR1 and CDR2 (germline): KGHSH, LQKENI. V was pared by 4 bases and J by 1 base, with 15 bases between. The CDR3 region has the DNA TGTGCCAGCTCACGGGGAGCGGCTAGCGGCACAGATACGCAGTATTTT. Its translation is CASSRGAASGTDTQYF.

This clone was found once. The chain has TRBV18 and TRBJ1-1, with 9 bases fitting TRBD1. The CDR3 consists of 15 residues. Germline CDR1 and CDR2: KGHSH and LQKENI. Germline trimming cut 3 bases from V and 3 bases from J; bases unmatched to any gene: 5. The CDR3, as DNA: TGTGCCAGCTCACCGGGACAGGGTCGGGACACTGAAGCTTTCTTT. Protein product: CASSPGQGRDTEAFF. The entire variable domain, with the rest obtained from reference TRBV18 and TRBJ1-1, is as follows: NAGVMQNPRHLVRRRGQEARLRCSPMKGHSHVYWYRQLPEEGLKFMVYLQKENIIDESGMPKERFSAEFPKEGPSILRIQQVVRGDSAAYFCASSPGQGRDTEAFFGQGTRLTVV.

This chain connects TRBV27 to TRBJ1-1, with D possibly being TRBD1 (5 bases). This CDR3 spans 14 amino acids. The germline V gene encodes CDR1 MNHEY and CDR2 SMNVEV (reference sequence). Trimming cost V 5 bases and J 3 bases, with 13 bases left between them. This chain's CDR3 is CASSLVQGYTEAFF. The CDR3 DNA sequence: TGTGCCAGCAGTCTAGTCCAGGGATACACTGAAGCTTTCTTT.

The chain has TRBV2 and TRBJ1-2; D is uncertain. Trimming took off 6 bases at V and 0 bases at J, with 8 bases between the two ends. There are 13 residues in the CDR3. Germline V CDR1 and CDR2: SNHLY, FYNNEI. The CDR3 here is CASRENTNYGYTF. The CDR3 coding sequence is TGTGCCAGCAGGGAAAATACTAACTATGGCTACACCTTC.

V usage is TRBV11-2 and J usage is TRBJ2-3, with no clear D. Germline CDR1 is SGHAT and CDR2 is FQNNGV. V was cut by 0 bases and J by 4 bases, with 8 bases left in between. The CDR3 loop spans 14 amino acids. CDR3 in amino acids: CASSLDLLADTQYF. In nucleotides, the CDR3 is TGTGCCAGCAGCTTAGATCTTCTAGCAGATACGCAGTATTTT.

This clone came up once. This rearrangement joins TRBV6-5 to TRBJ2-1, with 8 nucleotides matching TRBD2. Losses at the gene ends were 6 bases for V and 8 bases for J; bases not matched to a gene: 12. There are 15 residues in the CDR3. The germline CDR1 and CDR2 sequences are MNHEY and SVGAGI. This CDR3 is CASSFYPGGRDEQFF. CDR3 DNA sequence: TGTGCCAGCAGCTTTTATCCGGGAGGGCGGGATGAGCAGTTCTTC.

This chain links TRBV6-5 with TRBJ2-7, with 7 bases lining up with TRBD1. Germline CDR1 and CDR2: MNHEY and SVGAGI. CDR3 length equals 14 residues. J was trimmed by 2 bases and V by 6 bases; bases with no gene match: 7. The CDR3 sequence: CASSRQGSTYEQYF. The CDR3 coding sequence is TGTGCCAGCAGCAGACAGGGATCGACCTACGAGCAGTACTTC.

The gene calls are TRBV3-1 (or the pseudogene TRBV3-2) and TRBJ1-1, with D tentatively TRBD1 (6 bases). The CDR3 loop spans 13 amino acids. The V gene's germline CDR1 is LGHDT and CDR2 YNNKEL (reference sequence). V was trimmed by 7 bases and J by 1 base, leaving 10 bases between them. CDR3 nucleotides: TGTGCCAGCACCCAGACAGGGAACACTGAAGCTTTCTTT. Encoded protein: CASTQTGNTEAFF.

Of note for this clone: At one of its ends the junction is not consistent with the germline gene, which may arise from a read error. CDR3 bases: TGTGCCAGCATCTTAACTAGCGGTCACACAGATACGCAGTATTTT. Its translation is CASILTSGHTDTQYF. The V and J genes are TRBV7-6 and TRBJ2-3, with 8 bases that match TRBD2. In germline, CDR1 is SGHVS, CDR2 FNYEAQ. This CDR3 region has 15 residues.

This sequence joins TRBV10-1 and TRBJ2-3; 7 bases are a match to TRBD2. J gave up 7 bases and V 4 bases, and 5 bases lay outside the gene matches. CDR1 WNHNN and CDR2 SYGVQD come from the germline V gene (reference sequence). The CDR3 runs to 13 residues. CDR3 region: CASSGGTTYTQYF. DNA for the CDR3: TGCGCCAGCAGTGGGGGGACTACTTATACGCAGTATTTT.

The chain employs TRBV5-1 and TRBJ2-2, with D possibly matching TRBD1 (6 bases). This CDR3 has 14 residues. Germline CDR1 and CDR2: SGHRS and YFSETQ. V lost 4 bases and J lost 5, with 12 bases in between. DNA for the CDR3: TGCGCCAGCAGCCCTCCACAGGGAACCGGGGAGCTGTTTTTT. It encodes CASSPPQGTGELFF.

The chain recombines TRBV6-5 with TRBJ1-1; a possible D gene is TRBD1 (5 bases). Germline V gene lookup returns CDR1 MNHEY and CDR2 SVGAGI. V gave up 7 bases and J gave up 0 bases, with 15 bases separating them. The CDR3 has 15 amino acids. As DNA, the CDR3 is TGTGCCAGCACTATGGGGCGGGGTATGAACACTGAAGCTTTCTTT. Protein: CASTMGRGMNTEAFF.

The DNA for the CDR3 is TGTGCCAGCAGCTTGTTCGAGCGGGGTACCTACGAGCAGTACTTC. Translating it yields CASSLFERGTYEQYF. The V gene is TRBV5-5, the J gene TRBJ2-7, with TRBD2 matching 7 bases. The CDR3 runs 15 residues. The germline V gene encodes CDR1 SGHKS and CDR2 YYEKEE (reference sequence). Germline trimming cut 1 base from V and 2 bases from J; bases unmatched to any gene: 6. The full variable domain, completed using reference TRBV5-5 and TRBJ2-7, is DAGVTQSPTHLIKTRGQQVTLRCSPISGHKSVSWYQQVLGQGPQFIFQYYEKEERGRGNFPDRFSARQFPNYSSELNVNALLLGDSALYLCASSLFERGTYEQYFGPGTRLTVT.

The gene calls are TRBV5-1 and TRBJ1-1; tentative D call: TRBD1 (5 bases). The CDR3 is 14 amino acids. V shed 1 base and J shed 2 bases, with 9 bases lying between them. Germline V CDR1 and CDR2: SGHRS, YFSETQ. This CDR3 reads CASSLFGANTEAFF. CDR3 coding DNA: TGCGCCAGCAGCTTGTTTGGGGCAAACACTGAAGCTTTCTTT.

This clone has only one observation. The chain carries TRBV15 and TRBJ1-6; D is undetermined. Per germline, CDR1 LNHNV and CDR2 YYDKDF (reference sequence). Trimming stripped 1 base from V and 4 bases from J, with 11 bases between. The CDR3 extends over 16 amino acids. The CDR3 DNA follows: TGTGCCACCAGCAGAGTAATGGGAGCATATAATTCACCCCTCCACTTT. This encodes CATSRVMGAYNSPLHF.

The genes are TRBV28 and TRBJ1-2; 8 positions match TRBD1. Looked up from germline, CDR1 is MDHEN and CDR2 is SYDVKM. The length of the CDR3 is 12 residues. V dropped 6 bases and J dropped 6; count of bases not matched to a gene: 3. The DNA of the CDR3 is TGTGCCAGCAGCAGGGGGCAAAATGGCTACACCTTC. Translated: CASSRGQNGYTF.

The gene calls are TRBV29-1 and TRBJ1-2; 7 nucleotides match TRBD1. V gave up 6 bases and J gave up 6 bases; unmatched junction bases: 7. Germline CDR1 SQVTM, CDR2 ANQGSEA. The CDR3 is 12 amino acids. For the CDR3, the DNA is TGCAGCGTGCGGGACAGATTCCATGGCTACACCTTC. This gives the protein CSVRDRFHGYTF.